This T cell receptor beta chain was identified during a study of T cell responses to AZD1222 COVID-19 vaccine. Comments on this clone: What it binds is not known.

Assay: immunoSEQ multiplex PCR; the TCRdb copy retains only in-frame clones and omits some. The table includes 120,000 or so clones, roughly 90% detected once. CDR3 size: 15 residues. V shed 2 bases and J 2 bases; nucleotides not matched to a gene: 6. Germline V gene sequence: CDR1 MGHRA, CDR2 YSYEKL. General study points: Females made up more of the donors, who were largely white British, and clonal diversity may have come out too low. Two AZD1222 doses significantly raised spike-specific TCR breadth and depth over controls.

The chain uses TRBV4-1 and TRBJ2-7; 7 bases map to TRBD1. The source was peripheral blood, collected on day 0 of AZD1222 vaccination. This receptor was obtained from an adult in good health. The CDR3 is CASSQLDRETYEQYF. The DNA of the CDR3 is TGCGCCAGCAGCCAACTCGACAGGGAGACCTACGAGCAGTACTTC.